These 16 T cell receptor beta chains originate from one sample sequenced in a study of T cells after yellow fever vaccination. One entry per CDR3 protein results from TCRdb running MiXCR on the 5' RACE reads. The sample includes 65,000 to 90,000 distinct CDR3 sequences, roughly 7.7% of them seen just once. This specimen consisted of CD8+ T cells sorted from PBMCs, obtained on the day of the yellow fever booster vaccination. These TCRs come from a young man who received the YFV17D yellow fever vaccine.

In its sample, this clonotype was seen a few times. The rearrangement joins TRBV27 to TRBJ1-5, with 7 bases fitting TRBD1. Germline assignment: CDR1 MNHEY and CDR2 SMNVEV (reference sequence). CDR3 length: 14 residues. Unmatched junction bases numbered 9, after V lost 4 bases and J lost 9 bases. CDR3 bases: TGTGCCAGCAGTTGGACAGGCCCAATGGCGCCCCAGCATTTT. It is translated as CASSWTGPMAPQHF.

Regarding this clonotype: Mismatch with germline at one junction end may stem from a read error. The genes are TRBV7-9 and TRBJ2-7; 8 bases match TRBD1. The CDR3 extends over 12 amino acids. Germline assignment: CDR1 SEHNR and CDR2 FQNEAQ (reference sequence). For the CDR3, the DNA is TGTGCCAGCAGCTTCGCACCGGGACAGGCCTCCTTC. It codes for CASSFAPGQASF.

V and J are TRBV12-3 or TRBV12-4 and TRBJ2-5, with a possible D match to TRBD1 (6 bases). The CDR3 has 17 amino acids. The V end lost 4 bases, the J end lost 5 bases, and 23 bases lay between the germline ends. Written as DNA, the CDR3 is TGTGCCAGCAGTTCGTCTCCCGAGGGCAGGGGTGGGGAGACCCAGTACTTC. Amino acid sequence: CASSSSPEGRGGETQYF.

This clonotype has a handful of counts. The V gene is TRBV27, the J gene TRBJ2-7, with a tentative D call TRBD1 (5 bases). CDR1 is MNHEY and CDR2 is SMNVEV in the germline V gene (reference sequence). The CDR3 covers 13 residues. V shed 3 bases and J shed 2 bases, with 8 bases lying between them. CDR3 sequence: CASSFGATYEQYF. CDR3 coding DNA: TGTGCCAGCAGTTTTGGGGCGACCTACGAGCAGTACTTC.

This clonotype was counted ten times or more. This chain links TRBV4-3 with TRBJ2-2; the D is unclear. CDR1 is LGHNA, CDR2 YSLEER, per germline. CDR3 length: 16 residues. V lost 1 base, J lost 9 bases, and 18 bases lay in between. The CDR3 DNA sequence: TGCGCCAGCAGCCAAGCCCTTACAGAAGCCAAAAGGGAGCTGTTTTTT. Amino acid sequence: CASSQALTEAKRELFF.

This clonotype came up a few times. The chain carries TRBV6-5 and TRBJ2-3, with TRBD2 matching over 12 bases. V lost 6 bases and J lost 2; bases outside the gene matches: 12. The CDR3 totals 18 residues. Germline V gene lookup returns CDR1 MNHEY and CDR2 SVGAGI. This CDR3 reads CASRLTYGTSGFTDTQYF. The CDR3 DNA follows: TGTGCCAGCAGACTTACGTACGGGACTAGCGGGTTCACAGATACGCAGTATTTT.

V is TRBV19 and J is TRBJ2-7; TRBD2 matches 9 bases. Germline V gene lookup returns CDR1 LNHDA and CDR2 SQIVND (reference sequence). The J segment lost 6 bases and the V segment lost 5 bases, leaving 11 bases of the junction unmatched. This CDR3 comprises 15 residues. Here the CDR3 DNA reads TGTGCCAGTAGTGCCGTAGCGGGAGTAGTTAGCGAGCAGTACTTC. This codes for CASSAVAGVVSEQYF.

The V gene is TRBV24-1, the J gene TRBJ1-1; no reliable D call. The CDR3 totals 18 residues. Trimming cost V 0 bases and J 5 bases, with 21 bases left between them. Per germline, CDR1 KGHDR and CDR2 SFDVKD. The CDR3 coding sequence is TGTGCCACCAGTGATTTGCATGGTTCGCCCCGACCGGAGACTGAAGCTTTCTTT. Encoded protein: CATSDLHGSPRPETEAFF.

This clonotype was detected ten times or more. This chain uses TRBV6-4 with TRBJ2-7, with D tentatively TRBD1 or TRBD2 (5 bases each). With 4 bases removed from V and 0 bases from J, the gap between germline ends came to 7 bases. Germline loops: CDR1 MRHNA, CDR2 SNTAGT. The CDR3 is 13 residues long. CDR3 region: CASSGGDSYEQYF. The CDR3 DNA sequence: TGTGCCAGCAGTGGAGGGGACTCCTACGAGCAGTACTTC.

The rearrangement links TRBV11-2 to TRBJ2-2, with TRBD2 matching over 8 bases. The CDR3 spans 20 residues. Unmatched junction bases numbered 22, after V lost 5 bases and J lost 5 bases. Germline values: CDR1 SGHAT, CDR2 FQNNGV. The CDR3 DNA is TGTGCCAGCAGCCACGACCCAAATCCCGAGCGGGAGTCTCGGACCGGGGAGCTGTTTTTT. This codes for CASSHDPNPERESRTGELFF.

Many counts were recorded for this clonotype. The J gene is TRBJ2-1, the V gene TRBV7-6; tentatively, D is TRBD1 or TRBD2 (5 bases each). V was trimmed by 5 bases and J by 0 bases, leaving 14 bases between them. CDR1 SGHVS and CDR2 FNYEAQ come from the germline V gene. CDR3 size: 16 residues. The CDR3 sequence is CASSGWDPSSYNEQFF. CDR3 bases: TGTGCCAGCAGCGGTTGGGACCCGAGCTCCTACAATGAGCAGTTCTTC.

This clonotype occurred a few times. The chain couples TRBV6-5 to TRBJ2-7; 7 bases are shared with TRBD2. This CDR3 has 16 amino acids. The V and J ends lost 2 bases and 1 base, in that order; junction bases with no gene match: 8. CDR1 is MNHEY, CDR2 SVGAGI, per germline. CDR3 in amino acids: CASSYVGGSGSYEQYF. CDR3 nucleotide sequence: TGTGCCAGCAGTTACGTGGGGGGGAGTGGGTCCTACGAGCAGTACTTC.

The chain is built from TRBV20-1 and TRBJ2-7; D tentatively fits TRBD1 or TRBD2 (5 bases each). The V gene's germline CDR1 is DFQATT and CDR2 SNEGSKA (reference sequence). Between the trimmed V and J ends, which lost 0 bases and 4 bases, there was a span of 16 bases. The CDR3 extends over 15 amino acids. The DNA for the CDR3 is TGCAGTGCTAGAGAATTAGCCGGGGCTTTATACGAGCAGTACTTC. Its protein product is CSARELAGALYEQYF.

This clonotype appeared many times. The rearrangement links TRBV12-3 or TRBV12-4 to TRBJ2-1, with 10 bases matching TRBD2. Germline trimming cut 7 bases from V and 5 bases from J; bases unmatched to any gene: 11. The CDR3 totals 16 residues. CDR3 amino acids: CASNIAGGPHNNEQFF. The CDR3 region has the DNA TGTGCCAGCAACATAGCGGGAGGCCCTCATAACAATGAGCAGTTCTTC.

This clonotype was observed a handful of times. This sequence joins TRBV3-1 and TRBJ2-1; 7 nucleotides agree with TRBD2. V dropped 10 bases and J dropped 13; count of bases not matched to a gene: 22. The CDR3 has 15 residues. Per the germline V gene, CDR1 is LGHDT and CDR2 is YNNKEL (reference sequence). CDR3 residues: CATTQESGLERKQFF. CDR3 DNA: TGTGCCACCACCCAAGAATCCGGACTAGAACGGAAACAGTTCTTC.

This clonotype has a handful of counts. J is TRBJ2-7 and V is TRBV27; D unclear. From germline, CDR1 is MNHEY and CDR2 SMNVEV (reference sequence). This CDR3 is built from 12 residues. Trimming cost V 8 bases and J 6 bases, with 14 bases left between them. The CDR3 sequence is CASGRRFGEQYF. DNA of the CDR3: TGTGCCAGCGGTCGCAGGTTCGGCGAGCAGTACTTC.